This record covers a single T cell receptor beta chain. This specimen comes from a study of blood T cell repertoires in COVID-19. The overall study: Samples came from the United States, Italy and Spain, spanning acute and convalescent COVID-19.

Method: immunoSEQ multiplex PCR; TCRdb's copy keeps in-frame clones and lacks some. The sample consists of roughly 250,000 clones, about 89% of them appearing once. The length of the CDR3 is 15 residues. With 0 bases clipped from V and 6 bases from J, the junction kept 3 bases outside the gene matches. Germline-derived CDR1 and CDR2 are SGHKS and YYEKEE (reference sequence). This TCR came from a man aged 30 to 45 with acute or convalescent COVID-19. The genes are TRBV5-5 and TRBJ1-5; 10 bases align to TRBD1. The sample was peripheral blood. CDR3: CASSLVGTGVQPQHF. CDR3 sequence (DNA): TGTGCCAGCAGCTTGGTAGGGACAGGGGTTCAGCCCCAGCATTTT.